The present T cell receptor (beta chain) was sequenced within a study of PD-L1 blockade in urothelial cancer. Synthetic analogs of TCR templates were spiked into every PCR. The data were produced by immunoSEQ multiplex PCR, yet TCRdb's version contains in-frame clones alone and is incomplete. This sample has tens of thousands of clones, with around four fifths found just once. Regarding time point: pretreatment peripheral blood. All patients carried locally advanced or metastatic urothelial carcinoma. Germline CDR1 MNHNS, CDR2 SASEGT. Trimming cost V 6 bases and J 7 bases, with 15 bases left between them. This CDR3 spans 13 amino acids.

The chain has TRBV6-1 and TRBJ2-5; D is perhaps TRBD1 (5 bases). The input for sequencing was PBMCs, taken around atezolizumab (anti-PD-L1) treatment. This TCR was recovered from a man aged 35 to 55 with urothelial cancer. The CDR3 sequence is CASSPTGAGTQYF. CDR3 sequence (DNA): TGTGCCAGCAGCCCTACAGGAGCCGGGACCCAGTACTTC.